This T cell receptor (beta chain) emerged from a study of shared T cell receptors in the human thymus. From germline, CDR1 is MNHNS and CDR2 SASEGT. V lost 2 bases to trimming and J lost 7 bases; unmatched junction nucleotides: 13. CDR3 length: 17 residues. TCRdb's copy holds only in-frame clones and misses some; the assay was immunoSEQ multiplex PCR. The profile covers about 660,000 clones, with 88% appearing a single time and about 0.01% taken by the ten largest. The same sample was also used in a study of human thymus T cells.

The sequencing sample was made of thymocytes. The source is a boy less than two years old with a congenital heart defect. This chain connects TRBV6-1 to TRBJ1-5; 8 nucleotides match TRBD1. This chain's CDR3 is CASSEPKTGEQGQPQHF. The CDR3 region has the DNA TGTGCCAGCAGTGAACCCAAGACAGGGGAACAAGGACAGCCCCAGCATTTT.